This is a list of T cell receptor beta chains from one sample in a study of OX40 agonist ivuxolimab in advanced cancers. Assay used: immunoSEQ multiplex PCR; TCRdb lists only in-frame clones, some missing. The table records roughly 56,000 clones, roughly 80% of them present only once. This material consisted of CD4+ or CD8+ T cells sorted from blood, taken in a trial of the OX40 agonist ivuxolimab. The source of these receptors is an adult with an advanced solid tumor such as melanoma, head and neck, liver or kidney cancer. Both conserved end residues are part of each CDR3. A D gene is named only where the DNA matches it firmly. Some rows have no size entry. The others give once, few or many, or a class for an expanded clone.

>TRBJ1-4|TRBV30|NA|NA
CAWSQAGEKLFF
TGTGCCTGGAGTCAAGCGGGGGAAAAACTGTTTTTT
>TRBJ1-4|TRBV5-5|few|NA
CASSLGRQINEKLFF
TGTGCCAGCAGCTTGGGGAGGCAGATTAATGAAAAACTGTTTTTT
>TRBJ2-2|TRBV6-1|NA|TRBD2
CASSEVIAGGPNTGELFF
TGTGCCAGCAGTGAAGTAATAGCGGGGGGCCCAAACACCGGGGAGCTGTTTTTT
>TRBJ2-5|TRBV7-9|once|NA
CASSSVRREKETQYF
TGTGCCAGCAGCTCAGTACGTAGGGAGAAAGAGACCCAGTACTTC
>TRBJ1-3|TRBV9|few|NA
CASSPTGDSGNTIYF
TGTGCCAGCAGCCCGACAGGCGATTCTGGAAACACCATATATTTT
>TRBJ2-3|TRBV6-1|NA|NA
CASTLRDRVDTQYF
TGTGCCAGCACCCTCAGAGACAGAGTGGATACGCAGTATTTT
>TRBJ1-1|TRBV19|NA|NA
CASSIAAGGTEAFF
TGTGCCAGTAGTATAGCAGCGGGGGGCACTGAAGCTTTCTTT
>TRBJ2-3|TRBV5-1|NA|NA
CASSLAQRTDTQYF
TGCGCCAGCAGCTTGGCTCAGCGCACAGATACGCAGTATTTT
>TRBJ1-2|TRBV20-1|NA|NA
CSANGGGYTF
TGCAGTGCTAATGGGGGTGGCTACACCTTC
>TRBJ1-2|TRBV28|NA|NA
CASSNPQGGGSYGYTF
TGTGCCAGCAGTAACCCACAGGGCGGAGGGTCCTATGGCTACACCTTC
>TRBJ1-6|TRBV27|NA|NA
CASSGDSRSSYNSPLHF
TGTGCCAGCAGTGGGGACTCCAGGAGCTCCTATAATTCACCCCTCCACTTT
>TRBJ2-7|TRBV5-1|NA|NA
CASSPRGNSYEQYF
TGCGCCAGCAGCCCGAGAGGGAACTCCTACGAGCAGTACTTC
>TRBJ2-5|TRBV18|NA|NA
CASSPRTGVGETQYF
TGTGCCAGCTCACCAAGGACGGGGGTCGGGGAGACCCAGTACTTC
>TRBJ1-1|TRBV29-1|few|NA
CSVVRTNTEAFF
TGCAGCGTTGTTAGGACGAACACTGAAGCTTTCTTT
>TRBJ1-1|TRBV9|NA|TRBD1
CASSVEGQGNTEAFF
TGTGCCAGCAGCGTAGAGGGACAGGGAAACACTGAAGCTTTCTTT
>TRBJ2-3|TRBV5-8|NA|TRBD2
CASSLRLAGVSTDTQYF
TGTGCCAGCAGCCTAAGACTAGCGGGGGTTAGCACAGATACGCAGTATTTT
>TRBJ1-4|TRBV5-1|NA|NA
CASSQTWAGEKLFF
TGCGCCAGCAGCCAGACTTGGGCTGGGGAAAAACTGTTTTTT
>TRBJ1-3|TRBV2|NA|TRBD1
CASSLTGGSSGNTTYF
TGTGCCAGCAGTCTAACAGGGGGGAGCTCTGGAAACACCACATATTTT
>TRBJ2-2|TRBV29-1|NA|NA
CSVTENTGELFF
TGCAGCGTGACAGAAAACACCGGGGAGCTGTTTTTT
>TRBJ2-7|TRBV7-9|NA|TRBD1
CASSLAGATGDSHLDEQYF
TGTGCCAGCAGCTTAGCGGGGGCAACAGGGGATTCCCATCTGGACGAGCAGTACTTC
>TRBJ2-1|TRBV7-2|NA|NA
CASSLSWDTTNNEQFF
TGTGCCAGCAGCTTAAGTTGGGACACCACTAACAATGAGCAGTTCTTC
>TRBJ1-5|TRBV4-3|NA|NA
CASSQDAHQPQHF
TGCGCCAGCAGCCAAGATGCCCATCAGCCCCAGCATTTT
>TRBJ2-5|TRBV7-2|NA|TRBD2
CASSSPSGLAGDRKTQYF
TGTGCCAGCAGTTCACCTTCGGGACTAGCGGGGGATAGGAAGACCCAGTACTTC
>TRBJ1-3|TRBV11-3|NA|NA
CASSLGAGQGGNTIYF
TGTGCCAGCAGCTTAGGTGCGGGCCAGGGCGGAAACACCATATATTTT
>TRBJ1-6|TRBV7-6|NA|NA
CASTLVDSPLHF
TGTGCCAGCACCTTGGTGGATTCACCCCTCCACTTT
>TRBJ1-6|TRBV5-8|few|NA
CASNRDRSPLHF
TGTGCCAGCAACCGGGACCGTTCACCCCTCCACTTT
>TRBJ1-5|TRBV6-6|NA|TRBD1
CASRMTGNQPQHF
TGTGCCAGCAGGATGACAGGGAATCAGCCCCAGCATTTT
>TRBJ1-2|TRBV19|NA|NA
CASSNELNGYTF
TGTGCCAGTTCTAACGAGTTGAATGGCTACACCTTC
>TRBJ2-3|TRBV4-3|few|NA
CASSQDAAGASDTQYF
TGCGCCAGCAGCCAAGATGCGGCGGGGGCATCAGATACGCAGTATTTT
>TRBJ2-1|TRBV5-4|NA|TRBD2
CASSLIAGINNEQFF
TGTGCCAGCAGCTTGATAGCGGGGATAAACAATGAGCAGTTCTTC
>TRBJ2-5|TRBV14|NA|NA
CASSQVFRETQYF
TGTGCCAGCAGCCAAGTGTTTAGAGAGACCCAGTACTTC
>TRBJ2-7|TRBV7-2|NA|TRBD2
CASSLAAGETYEQYF
TGTGCCAGCAGCTTAGCAGCGGGGGAGACCTACGAGCAGTACTTC
>TRBJ1-4|TRBV5-4|NA|NA
CASSPTGATNEKLFF
TGTGCCAGCAGCCCGACAGGAGCAACTAATGAAAAACTGTTTTTT
>TRBJ1-5|TRBV2|NA|TRBD1
CASHGTGDQPQHF
TGTGCCAGCCATGGGACAGGGGATCAGCCCCAGCATTTT
>TRBJ2-7|TRBV7-6|NA|TRBD2
CASSLERYREAYEQYF
TGTGCCAGCAGCTTAGAGAGGTACCGGGAGGCCTACGAGCAGTACTTC
>TRBJ1-3|TRBV9|NA|NA
CASSVQVDRPAGNTIYF
TGTGCCAGCAGCGTCCAAGTCGACAGGCCCGCCGGAAACACCATATATTTT
>TRBJ1-1|TRBV5-4|NA|NA
CASSLGQGRTEAFF
TGTGCCAGCAGCTTGGGGCAGGGGAGAACTGAAGCTTTCTTT
>TRBJ1-2|TRBV19|once|NA
CASTDVQGYGYTF
TGTGCCAGTACCGACGTACAGGGCTATGGCTACACCTTC
>TRBJ2-1|TRBV4-2|NA|NA
CASSQLAARGLNEQFF
TGTGCCAGCAGCCAACTCGCCGCCCGAGGACTCAATGAGCAGTTCTTC
>TRBJ1-2|TRBV10-3|NA|NA
CAISGGLYPPYGYTF
TGTGCCATCAGTGGAGGGCTTTACCCCCCCTATGGCTACACCTTC
>TRBJ2-5|TRBV19|NA|NA
CASSIKTVGETQYF
TGTGCCAGTAGTATCAAGACGGTTGGGGAGACCCAGTACTTC
>TRBJ2-7|TRBV27|NA|NA
CASSKGGQTYEQYF
TGTGCCAGCAGTAAGGGGGGACAGACCTACGAGCAGTACTTC
>TRBJ2-2|TRBV6-4|once|NA
CASSRQPNTGELFF
TGTGCCAGCAGCAGACAGCCGAACACCGGGGAGCTGTTTTTT